These 30 T cell receptor beta chains originate from one sample sequenced in a study of T-cell memory formation after mild COVID-19. TCRdb re-derived calls from the 5' RACE reads in MiXCR, one entry per CDR3 protein. The repertoire holds roughly 170,000 distinct CDR3 sequences, with around 20% as singletons. What was sequenced was PBMCs or a T cell subset sorted from them (not recorded which). The receptor source for this set is a man aged 18 to 30 who had mild COVID-19 (a few samples of this study predate the infection). Cell type and time point are not known.

The chain links TRBV11-2 to TRBJ2-7; D remains unclear. From germline, CDR1 is SGHAT and CDR2 FQNNGV. The ends were cut back, 1 base at V and 7 bases at J, with 17 bases in the middle. This CDR3 contains 15 residues. The CDR3 region has the DNA TGTGCCAGCAGCTTAGCAATCTGGGCCCACGGGGAGCAGTACTTC. Protein sequence: CASSLAIWAHGEQYF.

This clonotype was found a few times. The chain recombines TRBV7-9 with TRBJ2-1, with D possibly TRBD2 on 6 matching bases. The CDR3 contains 12 residues. V lost 6 bases, J lost 7 bases, and 10 bases lay in between. The germline V gene encodes CDR1 SEHNR and CDR2 FQNEAQ (reference sequence). This CDR3 is CASRRGENEQFF. CDR3 nucleotides: TGTGCCAGCAGACGCGGGGAAAATGAGCAGTTCTTC.

The CDR3 region is CASRGTGAREQYF. The DNA for the CDR3 is TGTGCCAGCAGGGGGACAGGGGCCAGAGAGCAGTACTTC. This chain links TRBV7-2 with TRBJ2-7, with TRBD1 matching over 10 bases. Germline CDR1 and CDR2: SGHTA and FQGNSA. Trimming took 6 bases from V and 7 from J; bases not matched to a gene: 6. The CDR3 sequence is 13 residues long.

This clonotype has a count of ten or more. V gene TRBV11-3 combines with J gene TRBJ2-1, with 10 nucleotides matching TRBD2. The V gene's germline CDR1 is SGHNT and CDR2 YENEEA. V shed 2 bases and J 2 bases; nucleotides not matched to a gene: 0. The CDR3 consists of 15 residues. The CDR3 region is CASSLTSGAYNEQFF. The CDR3 DNA reads TGTGCCAGCAGCTTAACTAGCGGGGCCTACAATGAGCAGTTCTTC.

This clonotype was seen a few times. This chain links TRBV7-2 with TRBJ2-2, with 12 positions matching TRBD2. Germline assignment: CDR1 SGHTA and CDR2 FQGNSA. The CDR3 runs to 15 residues. The V gene end was trimmed by 3 bases and the J gene end by 10 bases; junction bases not matched to a gene: 6. The CDR3 DNA is TGTGCCAGCAGCTTGGGGCTAGCGGGGGGGATGGAGCTGTTTTTT. It translates to CASSLGLAGGMELFF.

The chain links TRBV7-8 to TRBJ2-7, with 9 bases aligning to TRBD1. The CDR3 has 15 residues. The junction had 7 bases not matched to a gene; V was cut back by 5 bases and J by 2 bases. Germline assignment: CDR1 SGHVS and CDR2 FQNEAQ. CDR3: CASSLHGQGTYEQYV. CDR3 nucleotide sequence: TGTGCCAGCAGCCTGCATGGACAGGGGACCTACGAGCAGTACGTC.

This chain links TRBV11-2 with TRBJ1-5, with D perhaps TRBD1 (6 bases). Trimming left V 5 bases short and J 3 bases short, with 20 bases between. CDR3 size: 17 residues. CDR1 is SGHAT and CDR2 is FQNNGV in the germline V gene. CDR3 amino acids: CASSVAPGQGLNQPQHF. The CDR3 DNA is TGTGCCAGCAGCGTGGCTCCGGGACAAGGCCTCAATCAGCCCCAGCATTTT. The full variable domain, rest sourced from reference TRBV11-2 and TRBJ1-5, is EAGVAQSPRYKIIEKRQSVAFWCNPISGHATLYWYQQILGQGPKLLIQFQNNGVVDDSQLPKDRFSAERLKGVDSTLKIQPAKLEDSAVYLCASSVAPGQGLNQPQHFGDGTRLSIL.

This chain links TRBV18 with TRBJ2-1; tentative D call: TRBD2 (5 bases). The CDR3 sequence is 15 residues long. Germline CDR1 is KGHSH and CDR2 is LQKENI. V was pared by 3 bases and J by 0 bases, with 9 bases between. CDR3 sequence reads: CASSPGILSYNEQFF. The DNA for the CDR3 is TGTGCCAGCTCACCCGGGATCCTCTCCTACAATGAGCAGTTCTTC.

The chain is built from TRBV7-9 and TRBJ1-2; 8 bases fit TRBD1. This CDR3 contains 12 residues. The germline CDR1 and CDR2 sequences are SEHNR and FQNEAQ (reference sequence). Germline trimming cut 5 bases from V and 10 bases from J; bases unmatched to any gene: 6. Here the CDR3 DNA reads TGTGCCAGCAGCGACCTACAGGGGGTCTACACCTTC. Residues: CASSDLQGVYTF.

This clonotype was found a few times. This chain joins TRBV20-1 and TRBJ2-1; D is unresolved. The CDR3 sequence is 10 residues long. Trimming took 4 bases from V and 7 from J, leaving 5 bases between them. CDR1 is DFQATT and CDR2 is SNEGSKA in the germline V gene (reference sequence). Here the CDR3 reads CSAMGNEQFF. CDR3 coding DNA: TGCAGTGCTATGGGTAATGAGCAGTTCTTC.

The CDR3 nucleotides are TGTGCCAGCAGAAGGACCGGACAGGCGCGCACTGAAGCTTTCTTT. This codes for CASRRTGQARTEAFF. The chain recombines TRBV5-4 with TRBJ1-1; TRBD1 matches 7 bases. This CDR3 comprises 15 residues. The germline CDR1 and CDR2 sequences are SGHNT and YYREEE (reference sequence). Germline trimming cut 5 bases from V and 4 bases from J; bases unmatched to any gene: 11.

The rearrangement links TRBV4-1 to TRBJ2-3, with D possibly called TRBD1 or TRBD2 (5 bases each). This CDR3 is 17 amino acids long. Germline CDR1 and CDR2: MGHRA and YSYEKL. Trimming stripped 4 bases from V and 2 bases from J, with 19 bases between. This CDR3 is CASSPKLGTSITDTQYF. In DNA, the CDR3 is TGCGCCAGCAGCCCAAAGCTGGGGACCTCAATCACAGATACGCAGTATTTT.

V is TRBV30 and J is TRBJ1-5, with D tentatively TRBD1 (5 bases). The V end lost 0 bases, the J end lost 6 bases, and 9 bases lay between the germline ends. The CDR3 totals 13 residues. Germline assignment: CDR1 GTSNPN and CDR2 SVGIG (reference sequence). CDR3 loop: CAWSVDDSQPQHF. The CDR3 coding sequence is TGTGCCTGGAGTGTTGATGACAGTCAGCCCCAGCATTTT.

The J gene is TRBJ2-2, the V gene TRBV2; 10 bases are a match to TRBD2. The trim removed 6 bases at V and 4 bases at J, leaving 8 bases unmatched. The CDR3 spans 16 residues. Germline CDR1 is SNHLY and CDR2 is FYNNEI. The CDR3 region has the DNA TGTGCCAGCAGCGTGGGTAGCGGGGGGTTCACCGGGGAGCTGTTTTTT. This codes for CASSVGSGGFTGELFF.

The J gene is TRBJ2-3, the V gene TRBV20-1, with a tentative D call TRBD2 (6 bases). The V and J ends lost 5 bases and 2 bases respectively, with 17 bases between them. Germline-derived CDR1 and CDR2 are DFQATT and SNEGSKA (reference sequence). The CDR3 is made up of 15 amino acids. For the CDR3, the DNA is TGCAGTGCTGGAGGCAGGACGGGAGCCACAGATACGCAGTATTTT. Encoded protein: CSAGGRTGATDTQYF.

The J gene is TRBJ2-1, the V gene TRBV5-1; D not certain. The CDR3 is 13 amino acids. V lost 0 bases, J lost 9 bases, and 10 bases lay in between. Germline V gene data show CDR1 as SGHRS and CDR2 as YFSETQ. Written as DNA, the CDR3 is TGCGCCAGCAGCTTGGGAGTTGACGCTGAGCAGTTCTTC. It encodes CASSLGVDAEQFF.

This clonotype turned up a few times. The CDR3 coding sequence is TGTGCCAGCAGTTACTCGGCCCAGGGGCTCCACGAGCAGTACTTC. Protein: CASSYSAQGLHEQYF. This chain links TRBV6-5 with TRBJ2-7; possible D gene TRBD1, 6 bases. This CDR3 has 15 residues. The germline V gene has CDR1 MNHEY and CDR2 SVGAGI. V was clipped by 0 bases and J by 5 bases, with 14 bases between them.

There are a few counts of this clonotype. This chain uses TRBV20-1 with TRBJ1-4; D remains unclear. Trimming pared 3 bases from V and 8 bases from J, leaving 13 bases between. Germline assignment: CDR1 DFQATT and CDR2 SNEGSKA (reference sequence). The CDR3 totals 13 residues. For the CDR3, the DNA is TGCAGTGCTAGGGAAGGTTTACAGGAAAAACTGTTTTTT. This gives the protein CSAREGLQEKLFF.

This clonotype was seen more than once but under ten times. The rearrangement joins TRBV7-9 to TRBJ1-2, with D hard to call. The V end lost 5 bases, the J end lost 6 bases, and 19 bases lay between the germline ends. Germline CDR1 reads SEHNR; CDR2 reads FQNEAQ (reference sequence). The CDR3 is made up of 15 amino acids. Written as DNA, the CDR3 is TGTGCCAGCAGCCCAGGACCCAGTGCAAGAAATGGCTACACCTTC. It yields the protein CASSPGPSARNGYTF.

This clonotype was counted only a few times. As DNA, the CDR3 is TGTGCCACCAGTGATTCGGGTGGCTATGGCTACACCTTC. Protein: CATSDSGGYGYTF. The chain employs TRBV24-1 and TRBJ1-2; no firm D call. The CDR3 consists of 13 residues. With 2 bases removed from V and 4 bases from J, the gap between germline ends came to 7 bases. CDR1 KGHDR and CDR2 SFDVKD come from the germline V gene.

This clonotype was detected only once. V is TRBV25-1 and J is TRBJ2-5; 12 bases align to TRBD2. The CDR3 loop spans 15 amino acids. V lost 3 bases to trimming and J lost 3 bases; unmatched junction nucleotides: 2. Germline V gene lookup returns CDR1 MGHDK and CDR2 SYGVNS. This CDR3 reads CASSDGLAGKETQYF. The CDR3 DNA reads TGTGCCAGCAGTGACGGACTAGCGGGAAAAGAGACCCAGTACTTC.

CDR3 nucleotides: TGTGCCAGCAGTCACCCCTGGGGCAGGGCCCACGAGCAGTACTTC. Translation gives CASSHPWGRAHEQYF. This sequence joins TRBV12-3 or TRBV12-4 and TRBJ2-7; D perhaps matches TRBD1 (5 bases). The CDR3 loop spans 15 amino acids. The germline V and J ends were trimmed by 5 bases and 5 bases, with 19 bases remaining between them.

This sequence joins TRBV24-1 and TRBJ2-1; D gene uncertain. Trimming shortened V by 2 bases and J by 7 bases, and 11 bases separated the two germline ends. Germline lookup yields CDR1 KGHDR and CDR2 SFDVKD. The CDR3 is 14 amino acids. The CDR3 reads CATSDSGGANEQFF. The CDR3 nucleotides read TGTGCCACCAGTGATTCAGGTGGAGCAAATGAGCAGTTCTTC.

The sample holds a few counts of this clonotype. The chain carries TRBV6-6 and TRBJ2-3; possibly TRBD1 for D (5 bases). Germline V gene lookup returns CDR1 MNHNY and CDR2 SVGAGI (reference sequence). The V and J ends lost 2 bases and 2 bases respectively, with 8 bases between them. The CDR3 totals 14 residues. CDR3 sequence reads: CASSYPTDTDTQYF. CDR3 in DNA: TGTGCCAGCAGTTACCCGACAGACACAGATACGCAGTATTTT.

Only a few counts were recorded for this clonotype. The chain is built from TRBV12-3 or TRBV12-4 and TRBJ2-5; no reliable D call. The V end lost 7 bases, the J end lost 5 bases, and 17 bases lay between the germline ends. The CDR3 has 14 amino acids. The CDR3 sequence: CASMTNSRSETQYF. In nucleotides, the CDR3 is TGTGCCAGCATGACCAATAGCCGGAGTGAGACCCAGTACTTC.

Only one count was recorded for this clonotype. V usage is TRBV3-1 and J usage is TRBJ2-5; 7 nucleotides agree with TRBD1. With V trimmed by 4 bases and J by 1 base, 3 bases remained unmatched. The germline V gene has CDR1 LGHDT and CDR2 YNNKEL (reference sequence). This CDR3 spans 14 amino acids. CDR3 region: CASSLYRGQETQYF. The CDR3 region has the DNA TGTGCCAGCAGCCTTTACAGGGGCCAAGAGACCCAGTACTTC.

This clonotype was detected a few times. The chain joins TRBV12-3 or TRBV12-4 to TRBJ1-3; no clear D. V gave up 7 bases and J gave up 7 bases, with 14 bases separating them. The CDR3 consists of 13 residues. As DNA, the CDR3 is TGTGCCAGCATACCGGGAAGTGGCAACACCATATATTTT. Translating it yields CASIPGSGNTIYF.

The chain recombines TRBV18 with TRBJ2-3; TRBD2 agrees at 15 bases. Germline CDR1 KGHSH, CDR2 LQKENI. The CDR3 has 17 residues. Trimming cost V 0 bases and J 3 bases; bases outside gene matches: 1. CDR3 sequence (DNA): TGTGCCAGCTCACCACCGGGACTAGCGGGGGGAACAGATACGCAGTATTTT. It codes for CASSPPGLAGGTDTQYF.

The chain recombines TRBV6-1 with TRBJ1-1, with D unresolved. This CDR3 is built from 12 residues. Germline values: CDR1 MNHNS, CDR2 SASEGT. The V and J ends lost 7 bases and 11 bases respectively, with 17 bases between them. The CDR3 sequence is CASTSVERWAFF. Written as DNA, the CDR3 is TGTGCCAGCACCTCGGTCGAGAGGTGGGCTTTCTTT.

Points on this clonotype: One base away lies a much larger clone, so this may be a sequencing read error. The chain joins TRBV7-2 to TRBJ2-5; 8 nucleotides align to TRBD2. The germline V gene encodes CDR1 SGHTA and CDR2 FQGNSA. The length of the CDR3 is 14 residues. Trimming cost V 3 bases and J 5 bases; bases outside gene matches: 5. CDR3: CASSFAGGCETQYF. In DNA form, the CDR3 reads TGTGCCAGCAGCTTTGCGGGGGGTTGTGAGACCCAGTACTTC.